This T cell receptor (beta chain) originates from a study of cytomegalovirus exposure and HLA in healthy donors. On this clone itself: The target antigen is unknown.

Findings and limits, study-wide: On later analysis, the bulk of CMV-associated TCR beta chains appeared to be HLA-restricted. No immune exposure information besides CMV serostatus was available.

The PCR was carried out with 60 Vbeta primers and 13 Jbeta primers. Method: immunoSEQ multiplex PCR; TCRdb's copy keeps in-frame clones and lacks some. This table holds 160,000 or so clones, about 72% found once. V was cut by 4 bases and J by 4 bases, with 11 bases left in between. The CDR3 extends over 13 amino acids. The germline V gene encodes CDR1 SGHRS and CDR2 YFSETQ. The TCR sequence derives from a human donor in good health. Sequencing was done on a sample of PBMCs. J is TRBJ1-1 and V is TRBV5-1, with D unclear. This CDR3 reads CASSPAGITEAFF. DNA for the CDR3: TGCGCCAGCAGCCCGGCGGGGATCACTGAAGCTTTCTTT.